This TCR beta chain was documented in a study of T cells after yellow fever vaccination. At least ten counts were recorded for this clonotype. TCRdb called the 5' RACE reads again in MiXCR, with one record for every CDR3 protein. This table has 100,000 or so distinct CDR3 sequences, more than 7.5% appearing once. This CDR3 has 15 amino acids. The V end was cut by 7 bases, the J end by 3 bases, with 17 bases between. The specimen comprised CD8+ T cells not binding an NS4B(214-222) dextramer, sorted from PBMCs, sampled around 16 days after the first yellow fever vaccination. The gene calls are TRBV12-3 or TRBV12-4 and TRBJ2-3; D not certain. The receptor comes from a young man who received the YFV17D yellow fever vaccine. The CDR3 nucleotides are TGTGCCAGCACCTCGGACGCCCAGAGGACAGATACGCAGTATTTT. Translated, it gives CASTSDAQRTDTQYF.